The 15 T cell receptor beta chains below were found in one sample sequenced in a study of T cell repertoires in cytomegalovirus infection. TCRdb independently ran MiXCR on the reads; one entry per CDR3 protein. The sample shows about 600,000 distinct CDR3 sequences, 20% to 25% of them seen only once. Specimen: CD8+ T cells from PBMCs. These receptors all stem from a human donor in good health (CMV status not recorded). Some clones in this sample may be carry-over from other donors' samples.

The rearrangement links TRBV6-5 to TRBJ2-2; D may correspond to TRBD1 or TRBD2 (6 bases each). Trimming took off 0 bases at V and 0 bases at J, with 11 bases between the two ends. Germline CDR1 and CDR2: MNHEY and SVGAGI. CDR3 length: 17 amino acids. CDR3 nucleotide sequence: TGTGCCAGCAGTTACTCGGGGGGCCGGACGAACACCGGGGAGCTGTTTTTT. This sequence encodes CASSYSGGRTNTGELFF.

This clonotype appeared a few times. The chain carries TRBV6-5 and TRBJ2-2; either TRBD1 or TRBD2 may supply D (5 bases each). Germline V lookup: CDR1 MNHEY, CDR2 SVGAGI. The CDR3 has 14 amino acids. V lost 0 bases and J lost 5, with 7 bases in between. CDR3 nucleotides: TGTGCCAGCAGTTACTCGGGGGAAACCGGGGAGCTGTTTTTT. Amino acid sequence: CASSYSGETGELFF.

This clonotype came up a few times. The chain joins TRBV28 to TRBJ2-1, with TRBD2 matching 11 bases. V shed 7 bases, J shed 8 bases, and the junction held 10 bases outside the gene matches. Germline V gene lookup returns CDR1 MDHEN and CDR2 SYDVKM. The CDR3 consists of 15 residues. The CDR3 sequence is CASNQGTSGLDEQFF. DNA of the CDR3: TGTGCCAGCAACCAGGGGACTAGCGGCCTCGATGAGCAGTTCTTC.

To note about this clonotype: A much larger clone sits a single nucleotide away, making a read error possible. J is TRBJ2-1 and V is TRBV7-4; 10 bases fit TRBD1. J gave up 3 bases and V 1 base, and 6 bases lay outside the gene matches. The CDR3 extends over 17 amino acids. Germline V lookup: CDR1 SGHVT, CDR2 SQSDAQ. Here the CDR3 reads CASSLVGQGTDYNEQFF. CDR3 DNA sequence: TGTGCCAGCAGCTTAGTGGGACAGGGGACTGACTACAATGAGCAGTTCTTC.

This rearrangement joins TRBV27 to TRBJ2-7; D gene unclear. The CDR3 has 13 residues. CDR1 and CDR2 (germline): MNHEY, SMNVEV (reference sequence). The germline V and J ends were trimmed by 2 bases and 4 bases, with 9 bases remaining between them. CDR3 DNA sequence: TGTGCCAGCAGTTTAGGCACACCTTACGAGCAGTACTTC. The encoded protein is CASSLGTPYEQYF.

The rearrangement links TRBV7-9 to TRBJ1-1, with D possibly matching TRBD1 (5 bases). The CDR3 runs to 15 residues. The V end was cut by 1 base, the J end by 10 bases, with 19 bases between. Germline assignment: CDR1 SEHNR and CDR2 FQNEAQ (reference sequence). The CDR3 region has the DNA TGTGCCAGCAGCTTAGAATCTGCCGGGGCCCACTTAGCTTTCTTT. Translating it yields CASSLESAGAHLAFF.

This clonotype was found a few times. V and J are TRBV28 and TRBJ2-2; D unclear. V shed 2 bases and J shed 0 bases, with 7 bases lying between them. The length of the CDR3 is 15 residues. Looked up from germline, CDR1 is MDHEN and CDR2 is SYDVKM. The CDR3 reads CASSLGSTNTGELFF. As DNA, the CDR3 is TGTGCCAGCAGTTTAGGCAGCACGAACACCGGGGAGCTGTTTTTT.

The rearrangement joins TRBV6-5 to TRBJ1-1; weak D call: TRBD1 (5 bases). CDR3 size: 13 residues. Germline V CDR1 and CDR2: MNHEY, SVGAGI. Trimming left V 7 bases short and J 4 bases short, with 13 bases between. This CDR3 reads CASMGGVPTEAFF. In nucleotides, the CDR3 is TGTGCCAGCATGGGGGGGGTCCCCACTGAAGCTTTCTTT.

This clonotype occurred many times. The chain combines TRBV7-2 with TRBJ2-3; D not certain. The germline V gene encodes CDR1 SGHTA and CDR2 FQGNSA. V was clipped by 5 bases and J by 6 bases, with 9 bases between them. The CDR3 sequence is 12 residues long. This CDR3 reads CASSQGGDTQYF. The CDR3 DNA follows: TGTGCCAGCAGCCAAGGTGGGGATACGCAGTATTTT.

This clonotype was recorded at least ten times. The chain couples TRBV7-8 to TRBJ2-1, with D possibly being TRBD2 (7 bases). The CDR3 consists of 16 residues. V shed 7 bases and J shed 3 bases, with 19 bases lying between them. CDR1 SGHVS and CDR2 FQNEAQ come from the germline V gene. The CDR3 DNA is TGTGCCAGCACCATTCCGGACGGGGGGCTCTACAATGAGCAGTTCTTC. Translation: CASTIPDGGLYNEQFF.

CDR3 amino acids: CSARLGSQETQYF. The CDR3 DNA reads TGCAGTGCTAGGCTTGGCAGCCAAGAGACCCAGTACTTC. The chain has TRBV20-1 and TRBJ2-5; D is uncertain. Trimming took off 3 bases at V and 1 base at J, with 9 bases between the two ends. The CDR3 totals 13 residues. CDR1 is DFQATT and CDR2 is SNEGSKA in the germline V gene (reference sequence).

This clonotype came up a few times. CDR3 nucleotides: TGCGCCAGCAGCAAGCATGCGGAGAACACTGAAGCTTTCTTT. The encoded protein is CASSKHAENTEAFF. This chain connects TRBV5-1 to TRBJ1-1; no clear D. CDR1 is SGHRS, CDR2 YFSETQ, per germline. The V and J ends lost 4 bases and 1 base respectively, with 11 bases between them. The CDR3 spans 14 residues. Combining the CDR3 with reference TRBV5-1 and TRBJ1-1 gives the whole variable domain KAGVTQTPRYLIKTRGQQVTLSCSPISGHRSVSWYQQTPGQGLQFLFEYFSETQRNKGNFPGRFSGRQFSNSRSEMNVSTLELGDSALYLCASSKHAENTEAFFGQGTRLTVV.

The genes are TRBV6-2 or TRBV6-3 and TRBJ2-1; 8 positions match TRBD2. In germline, CDR1 is MNHEY, CDR2 SVGEGT. CDR3 length: 15 amino acids. J lost 5 bases, V lost 2 bases, and 5 bases had no gene match. CDR3 residues: CASSYVGSGDNEQFF. The CDR3 DNA sequence: TGTGCCAGCAGTTACGTGGGTAGCGGGGACAATGAGCAGTTCTTC.

This clonotype was observed at least ten times. The V and J genes are TRBV14 and TRBJ2-1; D is possibly TRBD1 (6 bases). Germline CDR1 and CDR2: SGHDN and FVKESK. This CDR3 comprises 15 residues. V dropped 5 bases and J dropped 0 bases, with 11 bases sitting between them. CDR3 bases: TGTGCCAGCAGCTACGGACAGAGCTCCTACAATGAGCAGTTCTTC. Translating gives CASSYGQSSYNEQFF.

The J gene is TRBJ1-1, the V gene TRBV19, with a tentative D call TRBD1 (6 bases). The V and J ends lost 7 bases and 8 bases respectively, with 11 bases between them. Germline V gene lookup returns CDR1 LNHDA and CDR2 SQIVND (reference sequence). The CDR3 extends over 11 amino acids. CDR3 sequence (DNA): TGTGCCAGTATGGGGGGCATGGAAGCTTTCTTT. Translated: CASMGGMEAFF.